This T cell receptor beta chain stems from a study of T-cell reconstitution after alpha-beta-depleted transplantation in children. A few counts support this clonotype. No antigen is known for it. Germline V gene sequence: CDR1 SGHRS, CDR2 YFSETQ. This CDR3 region has 14 residues. Trimming pared 2 bases from V and 5 bases from J, leaving 11 bases between. Whole-study findings and limits: Once a year had passed after transplant, T-cell counts and diversity came mostly from newly produced T cells. It was reported that alpha-beta T cells came from several hundred expanded graft clones (about two months after transplant). Where some patients showed high TCRbeta diversity at day 60, it came from recipient T cells and thymic progenitors that had survived.

TCRbeta library preparation incorporated unique molecular identifiers. One entry per CDR3 protein, called by TCRdb with MiXCR from the PCR reads. The sample has 580,000 or so distinct CDR3 sequences, 23% seen once. The source was PBMCs, mostly from graft donor cells, collected 360 days after TCRalphabeta/CD19-depleted stem cell transplant. The J gene is TRBJ2-1, the V gene TRBV5-1; tentative D call: TRBD2 (6 bases). This receptor was obtained from a boy younger than two who had a stem cell transplant for acute myeloid leukemia, so the T cells may come from the graft donor. The CDR3 region has the DNA TGCGCCAGCAGCTTTGGAGGGGACCACAATGAGCAGTTCTTC. It translates to CASSFGGDHNEQFF.